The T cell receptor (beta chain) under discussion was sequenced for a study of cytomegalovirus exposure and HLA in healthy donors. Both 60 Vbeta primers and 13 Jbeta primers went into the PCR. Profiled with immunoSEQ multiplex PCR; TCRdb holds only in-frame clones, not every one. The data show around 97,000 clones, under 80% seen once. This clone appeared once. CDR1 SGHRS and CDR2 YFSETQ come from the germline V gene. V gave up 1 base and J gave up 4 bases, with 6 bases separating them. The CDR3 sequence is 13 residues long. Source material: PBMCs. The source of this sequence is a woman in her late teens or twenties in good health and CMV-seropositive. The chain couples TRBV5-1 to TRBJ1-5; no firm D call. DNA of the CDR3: TGCGCCAGCAGCTTGTCCCAAAATCAGCCCCAGCATTTT. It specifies CASSLSQNQPQHF.